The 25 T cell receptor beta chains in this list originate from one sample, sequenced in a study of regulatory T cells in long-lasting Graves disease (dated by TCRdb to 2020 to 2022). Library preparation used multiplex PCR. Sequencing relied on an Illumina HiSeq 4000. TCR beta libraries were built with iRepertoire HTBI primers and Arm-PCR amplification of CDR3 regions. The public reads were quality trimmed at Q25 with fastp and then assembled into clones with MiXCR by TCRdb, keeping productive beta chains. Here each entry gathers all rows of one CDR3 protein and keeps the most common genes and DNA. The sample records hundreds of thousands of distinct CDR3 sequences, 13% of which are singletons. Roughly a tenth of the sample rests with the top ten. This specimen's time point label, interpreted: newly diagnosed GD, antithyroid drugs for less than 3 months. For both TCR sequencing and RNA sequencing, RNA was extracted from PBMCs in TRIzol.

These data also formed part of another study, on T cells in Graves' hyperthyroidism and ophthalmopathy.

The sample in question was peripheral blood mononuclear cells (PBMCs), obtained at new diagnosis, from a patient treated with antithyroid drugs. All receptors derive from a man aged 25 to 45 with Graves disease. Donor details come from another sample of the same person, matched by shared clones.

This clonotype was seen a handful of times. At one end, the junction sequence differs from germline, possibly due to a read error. The chain's CDR3 is CASSQGPLAGARHERFF. The CDR3 region has the DNA TGTGCCAGCAGCCAAGGACCCCTAGCGGGAGCCCGGCATGAGCGGTTCTTC. The chain combines TRBV3-1 with TRBJ2-1; 10 bases line up with TRBD2. The germline CDR1 and CDR2 sequences are LGHDT and YNNKEL (reference sequence). The CDR3 sequence is 17 residues long.

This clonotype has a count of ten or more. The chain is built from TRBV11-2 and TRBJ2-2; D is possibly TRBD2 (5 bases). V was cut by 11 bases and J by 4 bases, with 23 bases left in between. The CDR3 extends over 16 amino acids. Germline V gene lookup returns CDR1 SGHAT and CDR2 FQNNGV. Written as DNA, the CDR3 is TGTGCCGGAACTTCGACGGAGGCAAGACGCACCGGGGAGCTGTTTTTT. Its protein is CAGTSTEARRTGELFF.

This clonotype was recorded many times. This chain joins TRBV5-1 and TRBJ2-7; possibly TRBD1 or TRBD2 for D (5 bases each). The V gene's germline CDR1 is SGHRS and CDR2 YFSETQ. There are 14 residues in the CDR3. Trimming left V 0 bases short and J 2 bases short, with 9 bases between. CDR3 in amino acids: CASSLVGPPYEQYF. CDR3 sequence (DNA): TGCGCCAGCAGCTTGGTGGGACCCCCCTACGAGCAGTACTTC.

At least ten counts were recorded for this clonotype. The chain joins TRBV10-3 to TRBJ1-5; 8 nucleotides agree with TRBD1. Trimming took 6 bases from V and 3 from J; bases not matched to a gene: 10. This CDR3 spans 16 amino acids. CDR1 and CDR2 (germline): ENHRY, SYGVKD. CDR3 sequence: CAISPAGTGDNQPQHF. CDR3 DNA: TGTGCCATCAGCCCCGCTGGGACAGGCGACAATCAGCCCCAGCATTTT.

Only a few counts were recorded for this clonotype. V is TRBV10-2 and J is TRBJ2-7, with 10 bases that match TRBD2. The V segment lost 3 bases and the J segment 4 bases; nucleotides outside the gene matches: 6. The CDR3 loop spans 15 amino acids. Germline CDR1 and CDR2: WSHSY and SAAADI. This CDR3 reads CASSDGGLAPYEQYF. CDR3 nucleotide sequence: TGCGCCAGCAGTGACGGGGGACTAGCGCCGTACGAGCAGTACTTC.

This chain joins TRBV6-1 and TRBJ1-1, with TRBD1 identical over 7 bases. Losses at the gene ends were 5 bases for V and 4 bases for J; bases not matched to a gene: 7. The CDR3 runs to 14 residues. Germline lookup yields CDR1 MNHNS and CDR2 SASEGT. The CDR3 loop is CASSPQGKSTEAFF. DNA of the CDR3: TGTGCCAGCAGTCCACAGGGGAAGAGCACTGAAGCTTTCTTT.

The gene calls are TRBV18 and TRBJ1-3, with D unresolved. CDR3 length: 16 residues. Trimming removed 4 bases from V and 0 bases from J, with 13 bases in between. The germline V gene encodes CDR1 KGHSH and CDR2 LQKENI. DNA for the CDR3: TGTGCCAGCTCACGATTCCTTGAGACCTCTGGAAACACCATATATTTT. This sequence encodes CASSRFLETSGNTIYF. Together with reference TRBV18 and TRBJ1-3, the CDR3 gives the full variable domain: NAGVMQNPRHLVRRRGQEARLRCSPMKGHSHVYWYRQLPEEGLKFMVYLQKENIIDESGMPKERFSAEFPKEGPSILRIQQVVRGDSAAYFCASSRFLETSGNTIYFGEGSWLTVV.

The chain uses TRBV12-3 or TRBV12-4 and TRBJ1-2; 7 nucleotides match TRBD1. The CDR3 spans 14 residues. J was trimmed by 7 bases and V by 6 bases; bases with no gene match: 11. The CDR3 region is CASRPLDRKGGYTF. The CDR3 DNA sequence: TGTGCCAGCAGGCCTCTGGACAGGAAGGGTGGCTACACCTTC.

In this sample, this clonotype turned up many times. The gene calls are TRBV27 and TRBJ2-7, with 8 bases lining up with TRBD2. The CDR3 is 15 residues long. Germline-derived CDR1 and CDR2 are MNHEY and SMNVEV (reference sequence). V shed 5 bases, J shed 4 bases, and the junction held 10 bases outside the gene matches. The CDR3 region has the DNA TGTGCCAGCAGTGCCCCTAGCGGGCGGTCTTACGAGCAGTACTTC. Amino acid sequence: CASSAPSGRSYEQYF.

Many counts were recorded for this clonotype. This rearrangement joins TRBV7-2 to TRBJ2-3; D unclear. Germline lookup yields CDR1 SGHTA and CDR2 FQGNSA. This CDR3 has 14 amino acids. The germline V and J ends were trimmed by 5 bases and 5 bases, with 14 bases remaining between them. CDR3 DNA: TGTGCCAGCAGCCCGTTCCTGGCTATAGATACGCAGTATTTT. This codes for CASSPFLAIDTQYF.

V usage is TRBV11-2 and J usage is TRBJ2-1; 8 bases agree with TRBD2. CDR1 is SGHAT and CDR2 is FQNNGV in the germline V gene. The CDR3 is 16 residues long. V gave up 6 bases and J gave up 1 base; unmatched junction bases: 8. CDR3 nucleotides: TGTGCCAGCAGGCGGGCTGAGCGGGGGTCCTACAATGAGCAGTTCTTC. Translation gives CASRRAERGSYNEQFF. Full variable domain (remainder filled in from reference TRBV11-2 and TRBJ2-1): EAGVAQSPRYKIIEKRQSVAFWCNPISGHATLYWYQQILGQGPKLLIQFQNNGVVDDSQLPKDRFSAERLKGVDSTLKIQPAKLEDSAVYLCASRRAERGSYNEQFFGPGTRLTVL.

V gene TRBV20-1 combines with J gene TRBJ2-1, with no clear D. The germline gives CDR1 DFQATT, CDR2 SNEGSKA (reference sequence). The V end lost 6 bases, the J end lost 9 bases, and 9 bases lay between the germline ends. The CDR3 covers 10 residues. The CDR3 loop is CSARLVEQFF. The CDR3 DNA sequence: TGCAGTGCACGGTTGGTTGAGCAGTTCTTC.

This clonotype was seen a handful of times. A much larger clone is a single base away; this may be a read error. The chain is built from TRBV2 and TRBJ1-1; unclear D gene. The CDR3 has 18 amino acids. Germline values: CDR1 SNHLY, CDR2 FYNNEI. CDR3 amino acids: CASGEPPRAGYVNTEAFF. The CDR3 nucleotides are TGTGCCAGCGGTGAGCCTCCCCGGGCCGGTTACGTGAACACTGAAGCTTTCTTT.

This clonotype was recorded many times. The CDR3 nucleotides read TGCAGTGCTCATCAGGGCCTCGGCACAGATACGCAGTATTTT. This gives the protein CSAHQGLGTDTQYF. This chain links TRBV20-1 with TRBJ2-3, with a weak D call TRBD1 (5 bases). The germline V gene encodes CDR1 DFQATT and CDR2 SNEGSKA (reference sequence). This CDR3 is built from 14 residues. V shed 5 bases and J shed 1 base, with 13 bases lying between them.

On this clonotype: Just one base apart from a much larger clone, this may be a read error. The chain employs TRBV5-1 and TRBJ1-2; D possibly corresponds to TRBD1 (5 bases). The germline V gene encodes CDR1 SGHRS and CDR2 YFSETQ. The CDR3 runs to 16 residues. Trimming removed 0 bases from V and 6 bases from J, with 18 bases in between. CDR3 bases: TGCGCCAGCAGCTTGGAGCCTCAGGGAGGAAGTCATGGCTACACCTTC. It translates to CASSLEPQGGSHGYTF.

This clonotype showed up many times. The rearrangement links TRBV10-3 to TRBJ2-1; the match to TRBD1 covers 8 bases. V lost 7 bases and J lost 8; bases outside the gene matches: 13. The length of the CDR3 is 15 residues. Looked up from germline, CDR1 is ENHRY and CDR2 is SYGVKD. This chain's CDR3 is CAIKLNGQGVDEQFF. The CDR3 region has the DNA TGTGCCATCAAGCTGAACGGACAGGGTGTAGATGAGCAGTTCTTC.

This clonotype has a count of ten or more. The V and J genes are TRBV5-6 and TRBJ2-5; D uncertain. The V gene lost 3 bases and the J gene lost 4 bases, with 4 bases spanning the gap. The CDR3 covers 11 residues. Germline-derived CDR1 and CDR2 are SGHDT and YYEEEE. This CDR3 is CASSSVETQYF. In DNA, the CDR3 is TGTGCCAGCAGCTCTGTAGAGACCCAGTACTTC. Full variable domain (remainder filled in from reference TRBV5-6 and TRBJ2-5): DAGVTQSPTHLIKTRGQQVTLRCSPKSGHDTVSWYQQALGQGPQFIFQYYEEEERQRGNFPDRFSGHQFPNYSSELNVNALLLGDSALYLCASSSVETQYFGPGTRLLVL.

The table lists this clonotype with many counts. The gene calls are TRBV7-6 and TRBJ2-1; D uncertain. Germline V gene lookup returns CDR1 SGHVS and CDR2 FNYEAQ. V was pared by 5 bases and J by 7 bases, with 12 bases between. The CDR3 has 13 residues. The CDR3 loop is CASSPYLENEQFF. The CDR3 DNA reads TGTGCCAGCAGCCCCTACCTAGAGAATGAGCAGTTCTTC.

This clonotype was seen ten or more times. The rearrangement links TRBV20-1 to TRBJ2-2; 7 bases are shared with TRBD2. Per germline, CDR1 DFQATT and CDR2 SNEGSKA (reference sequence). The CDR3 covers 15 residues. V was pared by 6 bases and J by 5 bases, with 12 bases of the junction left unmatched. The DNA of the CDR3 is TGCAGTGCCCGGTCACCTAGCGGACGTACCGGGGAGCTGTTTTTT. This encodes CSARSPSGRTGELFF.

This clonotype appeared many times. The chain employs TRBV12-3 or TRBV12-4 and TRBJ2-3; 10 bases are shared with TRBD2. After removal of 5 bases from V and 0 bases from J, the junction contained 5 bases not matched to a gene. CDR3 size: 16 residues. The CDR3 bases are TGTGCCAGCAGTCCCCAGACTAGCGGGAGCACAGATACGCAGTATTTT. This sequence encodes CASSPQTSGSTDTQYF.

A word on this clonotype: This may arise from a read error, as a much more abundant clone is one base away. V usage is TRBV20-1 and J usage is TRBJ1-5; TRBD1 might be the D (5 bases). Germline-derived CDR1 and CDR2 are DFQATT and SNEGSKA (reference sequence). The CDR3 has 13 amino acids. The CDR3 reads CSTSAGGPQPQHF. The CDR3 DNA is TGCAGTACTAGTGCGGGGGGTCCTCAGCCCCAGCATTTT.

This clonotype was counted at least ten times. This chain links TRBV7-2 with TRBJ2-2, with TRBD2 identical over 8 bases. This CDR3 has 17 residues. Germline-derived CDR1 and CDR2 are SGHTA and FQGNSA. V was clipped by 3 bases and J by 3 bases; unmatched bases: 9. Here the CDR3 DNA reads TGTGCCAGCAGCTTCCCCCCGGCGGGAGGTTACACCGGGGAGCTGTTTTTT. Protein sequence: CASSFPPAGGYTGELFF.

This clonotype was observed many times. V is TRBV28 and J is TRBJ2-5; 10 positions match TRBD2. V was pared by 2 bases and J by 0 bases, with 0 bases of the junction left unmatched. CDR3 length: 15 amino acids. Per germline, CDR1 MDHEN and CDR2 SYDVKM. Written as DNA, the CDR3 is TGTGCCAGCAGTTTAAGCGGGAGGGACCAAGAGACCCAGTACTTC. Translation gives CASSLSGRDQETQYF.

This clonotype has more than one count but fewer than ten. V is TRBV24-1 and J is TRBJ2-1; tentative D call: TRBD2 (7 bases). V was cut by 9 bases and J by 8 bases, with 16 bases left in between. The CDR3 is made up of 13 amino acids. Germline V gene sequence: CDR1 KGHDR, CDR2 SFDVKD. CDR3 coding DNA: TGTGCCACCGGCCGAGGGGGGGGCGATGAGCAGTTCTTC. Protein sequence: CATGRGGGDEQFF.

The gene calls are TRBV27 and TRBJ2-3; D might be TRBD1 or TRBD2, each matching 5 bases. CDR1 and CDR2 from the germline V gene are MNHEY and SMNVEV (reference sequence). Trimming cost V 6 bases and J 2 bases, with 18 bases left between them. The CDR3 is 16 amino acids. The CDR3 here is CASRGWGSGDTDTQYF. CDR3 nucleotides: TGTGCCAGCAGGGGTTGGGGGAGTGGTGACACAGATACGCAGTATTTT.